One and the same sample provided the 30 T cell receptor beta chains below, sequenced in a study of blood T cell repertoires in COVID-19. Assay used: immunoSEQ multiplex PCR; TCRdb lists only in-frame clones, some missing. Here the sample spans about half a million clones, around 85% being singletons. Sequenced sample: peripheral blood. The source is a human donor in a cohort sampled during active COVID-19.

This chain joins TRBV6-2 or TRBV6-3 and TRBJ2-7; TRBD2 matches at 7 bases. Germline CDR1 and CDR2: MNHEY and SVGEGT. The CDR3 sequence is 16 residues long. V shed 3 bases and J 0 bases; nucleotides not matched to a gene: 8. CDR3: CASSYREGPTSYEQYF. In DNA form, the CDR3 reads TGTGCCAGCAGTTATAGGGAGGGGCCAACCTCCTACGAGCAGTACTTC.

V is TRBV6-1 and J is TRBJ2-7, with 12 bases lining up with TRBD1. The CDR3 is 15 residues long. Germline loops: CDR1 MNHNS, CDR2 SASEGT. V trimming: 3 bases; J trimming: 3 bases; junction bases outside the gene matches: 3. In DNA, the CDR3 is TGTGCCAGCAGTGAGGGACAGGGGGCAATCTACGAGCAGTACTTC. Protein product: CASSEGQGAIYEQYF.

The chain links TRBV6-4 to TRBJ2-1; 8 bases match TRBD2. Germline CDR1 reads MRHNA; CDR2 reads SNTAGT. This CDR3 is built from 14 residues. Losses at the gene ends were 3 bases for V and 10 bases for J; bases not matched to a gene: 8. The CDR3 region is CASSEEAGVGEQFF. The CDR3 bases are TGTGCCAGCAGTGAAGAAGCGGGAGTAGGGGAGCAGTTCTTC.

Only one count was recorded for this clone. The chain carries TRBV6-2 or TRBV6-3 and TRBJ1-1; the D is unclear. The V gene's germline CDR1 is MNHEY and CDR2 SVGEGT. Between the trimmed V and J ends, which lost 4 bases and 11 bases, there was a span of 20 bases. The CDR3 loop spans 14 amino acids. This CDR3 is CASSLVGGPAEAFF. In DNA form, the CDR3 reads TGTGCCAGCAGTTTAGTGGGTGGCCCGGCGGAGGCTTTCTTT.

This chain uses TRBV19 with TRBJ2-7; the match to TRBD1 covers 9 bases. This CDR3 has 13 residues. Germline V gives CDR1 LNHDA, CDR2 SQIVND (reference sequence). The V segment lost 6 bases and the J segment 5 bases; nucleotides outside the gene matches: 5. The CDR3 here is CASSRTGGDEQYF. DNA of the CDR3: TGTGCCAGTAGCCGTACAGGGGGCGACGAGCAGTACTTC.

This clone was detected only a few times. V is TRBV30 and J is TRBJ2-7, with 16 bases that match TRBD2. V shed 6 bases, J shed 5 bases, and the junction held 13 bases outside the gene matches. The CDR3 is 17 amino acids. In germline, CDR1 is GTSNPN, CDR2 SVGIG (reference sequence). CDR3 sequence reads: CACQPGLAGGPQNEQYF. For the CDR3, the DNA is TGTGCCTGCCAGCCGGGACTAGCGGGAGGGCCGCAAAACGAGCAGTACTTC.

CDR3 region: CASSEASGVRDKLFF. In DNA, the CDR3 is TGTGCCAGCAGTGAAGCTTCAGGGGTCAGGGATAAGCTGTTTTTT. The genes are TRBV6-1 and TRBJ1-4; a possible D gene is TRBD1 (6 bases). There are 15 residues in the CDR3. V shed 0 bases and J shed 14 bases, with 19 bases lying between them. CDR1 is MNHNS, CDR2 SASEGT, per germline.

The chain combines TRBV7-9 with TRBJ2-1; TRBD2 agrees at 11 bases. Germline-derived CDR1 and CDR2 are SEHNR and FQNEAQ (reference sequence). V gave up 6 bases and J gave up 7 bases; unmatched junction bases: 14. This CDR3 is built from 17 residues. The CDR3 DNA reads TGTGCCAGCAGAAGAGACTTAGCGGGAGGGCCCGAAAATGAGCAGTTCTTC. Translating gives CASRRDLAGGPENEQFF.

J is TRBJ2-1 and V is TRBV15, with 8 bases aligning to TRBD2. V dropped 4 bases and J dropped 4; count of bases not matched to a gene: 12. Looked up from germline, CDR1 is LNHNV and CDR2 is YYDKDF (reference sequence). This CDR3 is 17 amino acids long. CDR3 DNA: TGTGCCACCAGCACCACTAGCGGAGAAAGGCCTTACAATGAGCAGTTCTTC. Its translation is CATSTTSGERPYNEQFF.

The genes are TRBV27 and TRBJ2-1; 11 bases are shared with TRBD2. From germline, CDR1 is MNHEY and CDR2 SMNVEV (reference sequence). V lost 4 bases to trimming and J lost 8 bases; unmatched junction nucleotides: 10. The length of the CDR3 is 16 residues. CDR3 in DNA: TGTGCCAGCAGTTCCCAACGAGTAGCGGGAGGGGATGAGCAGTTCTTC. It yields the protein CASSSQRVAGGDEQFF.

The chain joins TRBV3-1 (or the pseudogene TRBV3-2) to TRBJ2-7; the D gene is possibly TRBD2 (5 bases). Germline assignment: CDR1 LGHDT and CDR2 YNNKEL (reference sequence). The germline V and J ends were trimmed by 1 base and 8 bases, with 18 bases remaining between them. This CDR3 contains 15 residues. The CDR3 region is CASSQVAELASKQYF. The CDR3 bases are TGTGCCAGCAGCCAAGTCGCTGAGCTAGCATCGAAGCAGTACTTC.

The chain carries TRBV27 and TRBJ1-3; 8 bases line up with TRBD1. J gave up 0 bases and V 3 bases, and 4 bases lay outside the gene matches. The CDR3 totals 16 residues. Per germline, CDR1 MNHEY and CDR2 SMNVEV (reference sequence). In nucleotides, the CDR3 is TGTGCCAGCAGTTTCGTCGGACAGGGCTCTGGAAACACCATATATTTT. Translation: CASSFVGQGSGNTIYF.

The chain uses TRBV7-2 and TRBJ1-3; D remains unclear. This CDR3 is built from 15 residues. V shed 5 bases and J shed 0 bases, with 11 bases lying between them. Germline CDR1 SGHTA, CDR2 FQGNSA. CDR3 region: CASSIDTRSGNTIYF. CDR3 nucleotides: TGTGCCAGCAGCATTGACACTCGCTCTGGAAACACCATATATTTT.

This clone was seen only a few times. This chain connects TRBV19 to TRBJ2-5, with 8 bases fitting TRBD2. The germline V gene has CDR1 LNHDA and CDR2 SQIVND (reference sequence). V trimming: 5 bases; J trimming: 2 bases; junction bases outside the gene matches: 4. This CDR3 comprises 14 residues. The CDR3 here is CASSSTSAQETQYF. The CDR3 DNA is TGTGCCAGTAGTTCGACTAGCGCACAAGAGACCCAGTACTTC.

This chain joins TRBV29-1 and TRBJ2-7; 7 nucleotides align to TRBD1. Unmatched junction bases numbered 8, after V lost 3 bases and J lost 0 bases. Germline V gene data show CDR1 as SQVTM and CDR2 as ANQGSEA. The CDR3 has 15 amino acids. The DNA for the CDR3 is TGCAGCGTTGAGGTGGAGACAGGGAGCTCCTACGAGCAGTACTTC. The encoded protein is CSVEVETGSSYEQYF.

This rearrangement joins TRBV5-4 to TRBJ2-7; 7 nucleotides agree with TRBD1. V gave up 4 bases and J gave up 3 bases; unmatched junction bases: 10. Germline CDR1 SGHNT, CDR2 YYREEE (reference sequence). The CDR3 covers 15 residues. CDR3 residues: CASSVGGSTYYEQYF. The CDR3 DNA is TGTGCCAGCAGCGTAGGGGGCTCGACATACTACGAGCAGTACTTC.

This clone was seen a handful of times. The chain carries TRBV27 and TRBJ1-1; D is perhaps TRBD1 (6 bases). The CDR3 contains 16 residues. Germline-derived CDR1 and CDR2 are MNHEY and SMNVEV (reference sequence). The V and J ends lost 0 bases and 5 bases respectively, with 16 bases between them. The CDR3 spells CASSLSPTGYWTEAFF. In nucleotides, the CDR3 is TGTGCCAGCAGTTTATCGCCGACAGGATATTGGACTGAAGCTTTCTTT.

The genes are TRBV5-1 and TRBJ1-2; 8 bases are shared with TRBD1. The CDR3 length is 13 residues. Unmatched junction bases numbered 5, after V lost 3 bases and J lost 7 bases. From germline, CDR1 is SGHRS and CDR2 YFSETQ. DNA of the CDR3: TGCGCCAGCAGCTCTGGACAGGGCGTTGGCTACACCTTC. Amino acids: CASSSGQGVGYTF.

This rearrangement joins TRBV11-3 to TRBJ2-7, with TRBD1 identical over 9 bases. Unmatched junction bases numbered 6, after V lost 6 bases and J lost 6 bases. The germline V gene encodes CDR1 SGHNT and CDR2 YENEEA. This CDR3 is built from 13 residues. CDR3 sequence (DNA): TGTGCCAGCAGTCATGGACAGGGGCGCGAGCAGTACTTC. Amino acid sequence: CASSHGQGREQYF. The variable domain in full, with the rest retrieved from reference TRBV11-3 and TRBJ2-7, is EAGVVQSPRYKIIEKKQPVAFWCNPISGHNTLYWYLQNLGQGPELLIRYENEEAVDDSQLPKDRFSAERLKGVDSTLKIQPAELGDSAVYLCASSHGQGREQYFGPGTRLTVT.

This chain joins TRBV7-2 and TRBJ2-7, with D perhaps matching TRBD2 (5 bases). V dropped 6 bases and J dropped 6 bases, with 12 bases sitting between them. Germline values: CDR1 SGHTA, CDR2 FQGNSA. CDR3 size: 12 residues. The CDR3 nucleotides are TGTGCCAGCAGTCGCTGGACTGGCGAGCAGTACTTC. As protein: CASSRWTGEQYF.

The CDR3 DNA reads as TGTGCCAGCAGCCAAGATCTAGCGGGAGGCCCCATGAGATACTTC. It is translated as CASSQDLAGGPMRYF. The V gene is TRBV3-1 (or the pseudogene TRBV3-2), the J gene TRBJ2-7; 11 bases map to TRBD2. The CDR3 consists of 15 residues. J was trimmed by 13 bases and V by 0 bases; bases with no gene match: 11. CDR1 is LGHDT, CDR2 YNNKEL, per germline (reference sequence).

V usage is TRBV30 and J usage is TRBJ1-5; the D gene is possibly TRBD1 (5 bases). Trimming cost V 0 bases and J 4 bases, with 10 bases left between them. Per germline, CDR1 GTSNPN and CDR2 SVGIG (reference sequence). CDR3 length equals 14 residues. The DNA of the CDR3 is TGTGCCTGGAGTGTACAAGGGGTAAATCAGCCCCAGCATTTT. This gives the protein CAWSVQGVNQPQHF.

The chain carries TRBV7-8 and TRBJ2-2; D possibly corresponds to TRBD2 (5 bases). The CDR3 loop spans 16 amino acids. Germline V gives CDR1 SGHVS, CDR2 FQNEAQ. Deletions cut 5 bases from V and 6 bases from J, with 19 bases between. The CDR3 DNA is TGTGCCAGCAGCCCCTCAGGTCGACCAGCGGCCGGGGAGCTGTTTTTT. Protein sequence: CASSPSGRPAAGELFF.

This clone turned up a few times. The chain recombines TRBV2 with TRBJ1-2; a weak D match, TRBD1 (6 bases). CDR3 length: 14 residues. Per germline, CDR1 SNHLY and CDR2 FYNNEI. Deletions cut 6 bases from V and 7 bases from J, with 18 bases between. The CDR3 protein is CASSRATGWSGYTF. The CDR3 nucleotides read TGTGCCAGCAGCAGAGCAACAGGGTGGAGTGGCTACACCTTC.

This chain joins TRBV6-1 and TRBJ2-7, with 9 positions matching TRBD2. V gave up 6 bases and J gave up 4 bases; unmatched junction bases: 10. From germline, CDR1 is MNHNS and CDR2 SASEGT. This CDR3 is built from 15 residues. CDR3 sequence (DNA): TGTGCCAGCAGACCCCGGGATAGCGGGAGTTACGAGCAGTACTTC. This encodes CASRPRDSGSYEQYF.

The chain uses TRBV18 and TRBJ2-3, with a tentative D call TRBD2 (6 bases). Germline V gives CDR1 KGHSH, CDR2 LQKENI. Trimming shortened V by 6 bases and J by 2 bases, and 15 bases separated the two germline ends. This CDR3 has 15 amino acids. The DNA for the CDR3 is TGTGCCAGCTCCCGGCGGAGGGCCGACACAGATACGCAGTATTTT. This translates into CASSRRRADTDTQYF.

This chain joins TRBV11-1 and TRBJ2-1; 9 nucleotides match TRBD2. V dropped 5 bases and J dropped 2; count of bases not matched to a gene: 4. The CDR3 extends over 15 amino acids. Looked up from germline, CDR1 is SGHAT and CDR2 is FQDESV (reference sequence). The CDR3 reads CASSLSGSTYNEQFF. CDR3 DNA: TGTGCCAGCAGCCTTAGCGGGAGCACCTACAATGAGCAGTTCTTC.

This chain uses TRBV30 with TRBJ1-4, with 11 bases fitting TRBD1. Germline loops: CDR1 GTSNPN, CDR2 SVGIG (reference sequence). The CDR3 is 15 amino acids. V was clipped by 2 bases and J by 5 bases; unmatched bases: 4. Written as DNA, the CDR3 is TGTGCCTGGAGTCGGGACAGGGGGAGCAATGAAAAACTGTTTTTT. Its protein product is CAWSRDRGSNEKLFF.

The DNA for the CDR3 is TGTGCCAGCAGTGGTGGTCGGGGCACTGAAGCTTTCTTT. Translated: CASSGGRGTEAFF. The rearrangement uses TRBV6-4 and TRBJ1-1; D unresolved. Trimming shortened V by 4 bases and J by 4 bases, and 10 bases separated the two germline ends. Germline V gene sequence: CDR1 MRHNA, CDR2 SNTAGT. The CDR3 consists of 13 residues.

The chain has TRBV7-8 and TRBJ2-5, with 15 bases matching TRBD2. Germline values: CDR1 SGHVS, CDR2 FQNEAQ. The trim removed 5 bases at V and 7 bases at J, leaving 14 bases unmatched. The CDR3 is made up of 18 amino acids. This chain's CDR3 is CASSLNVRTSGRVGTQYF. CDR3 bases: TGTGCCAGCAGCCTAAACGTACGGACTAGCGGGAGGGTCGGGACCCAGTACTTC.